The 32 T cell receptor beta chains in this list originate from one sample, sequenced in a study of blood T cell dynamics during melanoma immunotherapy. Sequencing used immunoSEQ multiplex PCR; TCRdb keeps in-frame clones, though not all of them. The sample gives around 10,000 clones, around 78% of which show up once; about a fifth is in the top ten. Specified time point: pre-treatment baseline. The sample here was blood, taken from a patient treated with checkpoint blockade. Every receptor here comes from a human donor with melanoma.

The chain couples TRBV7-8 to TRBJ2-5; 9 bases line up with TRBD1. Germline loops: CDR1 SGHVS, CDR2 FQNEAQ. This CDR3 has 15 residues. The junction had 6 bases not matched to a gene; V was cut back by 5 bases and J by 2 bases. CDR3 sequence reads: CASSPRDRAQETQYF. The CDR3 DNA follows: TGTGCCAGCAGCCCCCGGGACAGGGCTCAAGAGACCCAGTACTTC.

The chain links TRBV5-1 to TRBJ2-1; possibly TRBD1 or TRBD2 for D (6 bases each). Trimming shortened V by 4 bases and J by 2 bases, and 13 bases separated the two germline ends. Per the germline V gene, CDR1 is SGHRS and CDR2 is YFSETQ. The CDR3 is 15 residues long. CDR3 in DNA: TGCGCCAGCAGCCTGCCCGGGGGCACCTACAATGAGCAGTTCTTC. Its protein product is CASSLPGGTYNEQFF. The whole variable domain, remainder taken from reference TRBV5-1 and TRBJ2-1, is KAGVTQTPRYLIKTRGQQVTLSCSPISGHRSVSWYQQTPGQGLQFLFEYFSETQRNKGNFPGRFSGRQFSNSRSEMNVSTLELGDSALYLCASSLPGGTYNEQFFGPGTRLTVL.

This clone has only a few counts. The chain carries TRBV7-2 and TRBJ2-5; TRBD2 matches 7 bases. The CDR3 runs 17 residues. V gave up 3 bases and J gave up 7 bases; unmatched junction bases: 17. CDR1 and CDR2 (germline): SGHTA, FQGNSA. The CDR3 spells CASSFSGLGVVVRTQYF. Written as DNA, the CDR3 is TGTGCCAGCAGCTTCTCCGGACTAGGTGTCGTTGTGAGGACCCAGTACTTC.

The CDR3 spells CASSPETGELFF. CDR3 bases: TGTGCCAGCAGCCCTGAAACCGGGGAGCTGTTTTTT. This rearrangement joins TRBV7-8 to TRBJ2-2; no clear D gene. Trimming removed 5 bases at V and 5 bases at J, with 6 bases between. CDR3 size: 12 residues. From germline, CDR1 is SGHVS and CDR2 FQNEAQ.

This chain uses TRBV5-1 with TRBJ1-6; D gene ambiguous. Trimming shortened V by 1 base and J by 8 bases, and 13 bases separated the two germline ends. The CDR3 length is 15 residues. The germline V gene has CDR1 SGHRS and CDR2 YFSETQ. For the CDR3, the DNA is TGCGCCAGCAGCTTGTTCGGATCTCGTGATTCACCCCTCCACTTT. It codes for CASSLFGSRDSPLHF.

This chain joins TRBV7-3 and TRBJ2-1; D is possibly TRBD1 or TRBD2 (6 bases each). CDR3 length: 15 residues. Germline V gene data show CDR1 as SGHTA and CDR2 as FQGTGA. Trimming removed 5 bases from V and 0 bases from J, with 11 bases in between. CDR3 in DNA: TGTGCCAGCAGCCCCCGGGGGCCCTCCTACAATGAGCAGTTCTTC. Residues: CASSPRGPSYNEQFF.

The chain is built from TRBV30 and TRBJ2-7; D unclear. The V gene's germline CDR1 is GTSNPN and CDR2 SVGIG (reference sequence). V dropped 2 bases and J dropped 5 bases, with 16 bases sitting between them. There are 14 residues in the CDR3. The CDR3 coding sequence is TGTGCCTGGAGTACCAACGACGCCCCCCACGAGCAGTACGTC. The encoded protein is CAWSTNDAPHEQYV.

The chain links TRBV30 to TRBJ2-7, with TRBD2 identical over 7 bases. Trimming removed 3 bases from V and 1 base from J; junction bases left unmatched: 6. Germline V lookup: CDR1 GTSNPN, CDR2 SVGIG (reference sequence). This CDR3 has 14 amino acids. The CDR3 is CAWSLERESYEQYF. CDR3 sequence (DNA): TGTGCCTGGAGCTTAGAGCGGGAATCCTACGAGCAGTACTTC.

The genes are TRBV28 and TRBJ1-4, with unresolved D. Between the trimmed V and J ends, which lost 4 bases and 7 bases, there was a span of 4 bases. The CDR3 runs 11 residues. CDR1 is MDHEN and CDR2 is SYDVKM in the germline V gene. The CDR3, as DNA: TGTGCCAGCAGTTACGGTGAAAAACTGTTTTTT. Protein product: CASSYGEKLFF. The whole variable domain, remainder taken from reference TRBV28 and TRBJ1-4, is DVKVTQSSRYLVKRTGEKVFLECVQDMDHENMFWYRQDPGLGLRLIYFSYDVKMKEKGDIPEGYSVSREKKERFSLILESASTNQTSMYLCASSYGEKLFFGSGTQLSVL.

The CDR3 DNA reads as TGTGCCAGCAGTTACGGGGGCGCTGAAGCTTTCTTT. It translates to CASSYGGAEAFF. This chain links TRBV6-6 with TRBJ1-1; weak D call: TRBD1 (6 bases). V gave up 2 bases and J gave up 6 bases, with 7 bases separating them. CDR1 and CDR2 from the germline V gene are MNHNY and SVGAGI (reference sequence). The CDR3 extends over 12 amino acids.

V and J are TRBV29-1 and TRBJ2-1; 9 bases agree with TRBD1. Germline values: CDR1 SQVTM, CDR2 ANQGSEA. This CDR3 spans 13 amino acids. V lost 6 bases, J lost 4 bases, and 4 bases stayed unmatched. Written as DNA, the CDR3 is TGCAGCGTGGGACAGGGCCTTTACAATGAGCAGTTCTTC. Protein sequence: CSVGQGLYNEQFF.

This chain's CDR3 is CASSLDPAGTEQYF. Here the CDR3 DNA reads TGTGCCAGCAGCTTAGATCCGGCAGGGACCGAGCAGTACTTC. The V call is TRBV7-2, the J call TRBJ2-7; either TRBD1 or TRBD2 may fit D (5 bases each). V was trimmed by 1 base and J by 6 bases, leaving 13 bases between them. The germline V gene encodes CDR1 SGHTA and CDR2 FQGNSA. The CDR3 totals 14 residues.

The sample holds one count of this clone. In nucleotides, the CDR3 is TGTGCCAGCAGAAGACCTAACGGGCCCTCCTACGAGCAGTACTTC. Protein sequence: CASRRPNGPSYEQYF. This chain joins TRBV27 and TRBJ2-7, with D unclear. Per germline, CDR1 MNHEY and CDR2 SMNVEV (reference sequence). The CDR3 contains 15 residues. Trimming pared 6 bases from V and 0 bases from J, leaving 15 bases between.

This clone was counted a few times. This sequence joins TRBV19 and TRBJ1-1; maybe TRBD1 (6 bases). V lost 7 bases and J 2 bases, leaving 17 bases between the germline ends. The germline V gene encodes CDR1 LNHDA and CDR2 SQIVND (reference sequence). This CDR3 comprises 15 residues. CDR3 coding DNA: TGTGCCAGTATGGGCAGGGACATTGCAAACACTGAAGCTTTCTTT. As protein: CASMGRDIANTEAFF.

The chain links TRBV30 to TRBJ1-5; D not certain. Trimming pared 2 bases from V and 6 bases from J, leaving 11 bases between. Germline lookup yields CDR1 GTSNPN and CDR2 SVGIG (reference sequence). The CDR3 consists of 13 residues. The CDR3 DNA reads as TGTGCCTGGAGTCCGGCGGCGGGTCAGCCCCAGCATTTT. Its translation: CAWSPAAGQPQHF.

The chain joins TRBV5-3 to TRBJ2-7; D may be TRBD2 (5 bases). TRBV5-3 is labeled an ORF, and its function is uncertain. The V end was cut by 1 base, the J end by 1 base, with 9 bases between. The CDR3 has 14 amino acids. The CDR3 sequence: CARSLLEGSYEQYF. The CDR3 DNA reads TGTGCCAGAAGCTTGTTAGAGGGATCCTACGAGCAGTACTTC.

As DNA, the CDR3 is TGCGCCAGCAGCCAGACGGACAGGTCGAGCGCCGGGGAGCTGTTTTTT. It yields the protein CASSQTDRSSAGELFF. The chain couples TRBV4-1 to TRBJ2-2, with 7 bases fitting TRBD1. V shed 3 bases, J shed 6 bases, and the junction held 10 bases outside the gene matches. CDR3 size: 16 residues. Germline CDR1 and CDR2: MGHRA and YSYEKL.

This chain links TRBV10-2 with TRBJ2-2; D might be TRBD1 (6 bases). CDR1 is WSHSY, CDR2 SAAADI, per germline. The length of the CDR3 is 13 residues. Trimming left V 2 bases short and J 8 bases short, with 9 bases between. The chain's CDR3 is CASSETGRGELFF. CDR3 DNA: TGCGCCAGCAGTGAGACAGGGCGGGGGGAGCTGTTTTTT.

This clone occurred a few times. The chain couples TRBV2 to TRBJ1-1, with no clear D. The CDR3 has 14 residues. The V gene lost 3 bases and the J gene lost 0 bases, with 8 bases spanning the gap. The germline CDR1 and CDR2 sequences are SNHLY and FYNNEI. CDR3 sequence (DNA): TGTGCCAGCAGTGATGGTCAGGTGAACACTGAAGCTTTCTTT. The encoded protein is CASSDGQVNTEAFF.

The chain uses TRBV5-1 and TRBJ2-3, with 9 bases fitting TRBD1. CDR3 length equals 16 residues. With 4 bases clipped from V and 1 base from J, the junction kept 7 bases outside the gene matches. CDR1 and CDR2 from the germline V gene are SGHRS and YFSETQ. CDR3 amino acids: CASSRGQGEGTDTQYF. The CDR3 region has the DNA TGCGCCAGCAGCCGGGGACAGGGTGAAGGCACAGATACGCAGTATTTT.

The gene calls are TRBV7-9 and TRBJ2-3; 11 nucleotides align to TRBD2. The germline CDR1 and CDR2 sequences are SEHNR and FQNEAQ (reference sequence). V lost 11 bases and J lost 8; bases outside the gene matches: 15. The CDR3 extends over 15 amino acids. CDR3 protein: CAGGASGGTNITQYF. The CDR3 DNA follows: TGTGCCGGAGGGGCTAGCGGGGGGACTAATATTACGCAGTATTTT.

This rearrangement joins TRBV7-9 to TRBJ1-1; the match to TRBD1 covers 8 bases. The length of the CDR3 is 16 residues. Germline CDR1 and CDR2: SEHNR and FQNEAQ (reference sequence). The J segment lost 10 bases and the V segment lost 1 base, leaving 14 bases of the junction unmatched. Here the CDR3 reads CASSLVVGQALHGAFF. CDR3 nucleotides: TGTGCCAGCAGCTTAGTAGTGGGACAGGCCTTGCACGGAGCTTTCTTT. Based on the CDR3 plus reference TRBV7-9 and TRBJ1-1, the full variable domain is DTGVSQNPRHKITKRGQNVTFRCDPISEHNRLYWYRQTLGQGPEFLTYFQNEAQLEKSRLLSDRFSAERPKGSFSTLEIQRTEQGDSAMYLCASSLVVGQALHGAFFGQGTRLTVV.

The V call is TRBV5-1, the J call TRBJ2-7, with 11 positions matching TRBD1. The CDR3 contains 14 residues. V lost 4 bases and J lost 5; bases outside the gene matches: 5. Germline lookup yields CDR1 SGHRS and CDR2 YFSETQ. The CDR3 DNA sequence: TGCGCCAGCAGCACCCGGACAGGGGGCAACGAGCAGTACTTC. It encodes CASSTRTGGNEQYF.

V and J are TRBV4-1 and TRBJ2-1, with a weak D call TRBD1 (5 bases). Germline CDR1 is MGHRA and CDR2 is YSYEKL. The CDR3 is 16 residues long. V was clipped by 1 base and J by 0 bases, with 10 bases between them. The CDR3 reads CASSQVDILSYNEQFF. The DNA of the CDR3 is TGCGCCAGCAGCCAAGTGGACATCCTCTCCTACAATGAGCAGTTCTTC.

This sequence joins TRBV2 and TRBJ2-2, with 9 bases matching TRBD2. With 7 bases clipped from V and 4 bases from J, the junction kept 4 bases outside the gene matches. The germline V gene encodes CDR1 SNHLY and CDR2 FYNNEI. This CDR3 has 14 amino acids. CDR3 nucleotides: TGTGCCAGCACAACTAGCGGGCTCACCGGGGAGCTGTTTTTT. Translation: CASTTSGLTGELFF.

The chain links TRBV11-2 to TRBJ2-1, with 7 bases lining up with TRBD2. This CDR3 is built from 15 residues. Germline loops: CDR1 SGHAT, CDR2 FQNNGV. With 0 bases clipped from V and 10 bases from J, the junction kept 9 bases outside the gene matches. CDR3 sequence (DNA): TGTGCCAGCAGCTTAGAATCGAGCGGGACCTCGGAGCAGTTCTTC. It translates to CASSLESSGTSEQFF.

CDR3 sequence (DNA): TGTGCCAGCAGCTTGGCCCGGGAGCTGTTTTTT. Translating it yields CASSLARELFF. The chain joins TRBV11-1 to TRBJ2-2; D call uncertain. Germline V gives CDR1 SGHAT, CDR2 FQDESV (reference sequence). CDR3 length: 11 residues. Trimming took 3 bases from V and 9 from J, leaving 5 bases between them.

The genes are TRBV28 and TRBJ1-1; maybe TRBD1 (5 bases). CDR3 length equals 13 residues. V lost 6 bases and J 4 bases, leaving 12 bases between the germline ends. Germline V lookup: CDR1 MDHEN, CDR2 SYDVKM. The CDR3 region is CASSEGRGTEAFF. As DNA, the CDR3 is TGTGCCAGCAGCGAGGGGAGGGGCACTGAAGCTTTCTTT.

The V call is TRBV19, the J call TRBJ1-1, with D maybe TRBD1 (5 bases). Germline V gene lookup returns CDR1 LNHDA and CDR2 SQIVND (reference sequence). V lost 5 bases and J 4 bases, leaving 14 bases between the germline ends. The CDR3 extends over 14 amino acids. CDR3 DNA: TGTGCCAGTAGTCCCTACGGGGCCAGCACTGAAGCTTTCTTT. It yields the protein CASSPYGASTEAFF.

The V call is TRBV5-1, the J call TRBJ2-7, with 7 bases aligning to TRBD1. Trimming removed 0 bases from V and 5 bases from J; junction bases left unmatched: 8. CDR1 is SGHRS, CDR2 YFSETQ, per germline. The length of the CDR3 is 15 residues. The CDR3 sequence: CASSLGGRGINEQYF. The CDR3 bases are TGCGCCAGCAGCTTGGGAGGCAGGGGGATTAACGAGCAGTACTTC.

In its sample, this clone was seen a few times. This chain joins TRBV5-1 and TRBJ2-2; possible D gene TRBD1, 6 bases. The V end was cut by 0 bases, the J end by 5 bases, with 8 bases between. The CDR3 runs 14 residues. The germline V gene has CDR1 SGHRS and CDR2 YFSETQ. CDR3 sequence (DNA): TGCGCCAGCAGCTTGGGACAGGTGACCGGGGAGCTGTTTTTT. Its translation: CASSLGQVTGELFF. Filled out from reference TRBV5-1 and TRBJ2-2, the complete variable domain reads KAGVTQTPRYLIKTRGQQVTLSCSPISGHRSVSWYQQTPGQGLQFLFEYFSETQRNKGNFPGRFSGRQFSNSRSEMNVSTLELGDSALYLCASSLGQVTGELFFGEGSRLTVL.

The chain combines TRBV5-6 with TRBJ1-2, with a possible D match to TRBD1 (6 bases). Germline V gene data show CDR1 as SGHDT and CDR2 as YYEEEE. This CDR3 has 13 residues. V dropped 4 bases and J dropped 6 bases, with 13 bases sitting between them. CDR3 coding DNA: TGTGCCAGCAGCAGAGTTCAGGGGCATGGCTACACCTTC. Encoded protein: CASSRVQGHGYTF.